This T cell receptor beta chain was recovered during a study of patients and donors after allogeneic stem cell transplantation. TCRdb reprocessed the RT-PCR reads with MiXCR, giving one entry per CDR3 protein. The sample contains about 960,000 distinct CDR3 sequences, more than 15% of which appear only once. Germline CDR1 and CDR2: SGDLS and YYNGEE. The CDR3 length is 17 residues. V shed 7 bases and J shed 10 bases, with 29 bases lying between them. The clonotype was recovered from a human donor who was either an allogeneic HSCT recipient or a stem cell or donor lymphocyte infusion donor (not recorded which). It is not recorded whose cells these are; they may come from a transplant donor. Sequenced material: blood, either unsorted or a sorted T cell fraction (not recorded which). The chain employs TRBV9 and TRBJ1-4; D call uncertain. CDR3 region: CASSTDAGAGSKGKLFF. The CDR3 DNA sequence: TGTGCCAGCTCCACTGACGCTGGCGCGGGTAGCAAGGGAAAACTGTTTTTT.